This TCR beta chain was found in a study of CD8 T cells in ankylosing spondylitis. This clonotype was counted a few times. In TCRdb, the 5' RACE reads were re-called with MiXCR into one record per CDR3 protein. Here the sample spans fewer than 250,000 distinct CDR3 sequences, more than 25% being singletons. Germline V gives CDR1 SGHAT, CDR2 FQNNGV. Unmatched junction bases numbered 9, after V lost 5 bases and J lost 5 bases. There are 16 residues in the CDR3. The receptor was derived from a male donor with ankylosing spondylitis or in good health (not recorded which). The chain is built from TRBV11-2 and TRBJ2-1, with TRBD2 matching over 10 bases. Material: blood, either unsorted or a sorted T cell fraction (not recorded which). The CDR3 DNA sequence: TGTGCCAGCAGCCCCAGGGCTAGCGGGGGCCACAATGAGCAGTTCTTC. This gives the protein CASSPRASGGHNEQFF.